The clone carrying this TCR beta chain was seen only a few times. Its antigen is currently unknown. This entry comes from a study of spatial heterogeneity in lung cancer. Overall study context: For tumor regions, TCR transcript counts showed a strong correlation with a T cell module score derived from matched bulk RNA-seq.

The junction had 9 bases not matched to a gene; V was cut back by 3 bases and J by 0 bases. This CDR3 has 18 amino acids. Per the germline V gene, CDR1 is KGHSH and CDR2 is LQKENI. Time point denoted: sample taken at primary tumor resection. Notes on the study in general: Higher tumor mutation counts went along with higher counts of expanded intratumoral alpha and beta TCRs.

TCRdb re-called the 5' RACE reads through MiXCR, storing one row per CDR3 protein. Of about 1,600 distinct CDR3 sequences listed, about a sixth are singletons. The sequence derives from a female donor with early-stage non-small cell lung cancer. This chain joins TRBV18 and TRBJ2-1; 9 nucleotides match TRBD2. The material was lung tumor tissue, obtained at surgery. The CDR3 sequence is CASSPGGLAESSYNEQFF. The DNA of the CDR3 is TGTGCCAGCTCACCCGGGGGACTAGCCGAGAGCTCCTACAATGAGCAGTTCTTC.